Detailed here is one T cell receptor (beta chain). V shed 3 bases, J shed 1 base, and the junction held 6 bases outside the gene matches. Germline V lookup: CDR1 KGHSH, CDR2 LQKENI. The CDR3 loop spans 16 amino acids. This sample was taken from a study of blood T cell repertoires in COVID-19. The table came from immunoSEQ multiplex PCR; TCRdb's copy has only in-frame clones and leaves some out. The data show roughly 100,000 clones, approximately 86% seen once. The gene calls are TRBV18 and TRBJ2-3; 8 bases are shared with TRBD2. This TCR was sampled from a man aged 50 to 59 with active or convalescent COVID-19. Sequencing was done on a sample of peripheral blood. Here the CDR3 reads CASSPLDGRGTDTQYF. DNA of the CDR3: TGTGCCAGCTCACCCTTGGACGGGAGGGGCACAGATACGCAGTATTTT.